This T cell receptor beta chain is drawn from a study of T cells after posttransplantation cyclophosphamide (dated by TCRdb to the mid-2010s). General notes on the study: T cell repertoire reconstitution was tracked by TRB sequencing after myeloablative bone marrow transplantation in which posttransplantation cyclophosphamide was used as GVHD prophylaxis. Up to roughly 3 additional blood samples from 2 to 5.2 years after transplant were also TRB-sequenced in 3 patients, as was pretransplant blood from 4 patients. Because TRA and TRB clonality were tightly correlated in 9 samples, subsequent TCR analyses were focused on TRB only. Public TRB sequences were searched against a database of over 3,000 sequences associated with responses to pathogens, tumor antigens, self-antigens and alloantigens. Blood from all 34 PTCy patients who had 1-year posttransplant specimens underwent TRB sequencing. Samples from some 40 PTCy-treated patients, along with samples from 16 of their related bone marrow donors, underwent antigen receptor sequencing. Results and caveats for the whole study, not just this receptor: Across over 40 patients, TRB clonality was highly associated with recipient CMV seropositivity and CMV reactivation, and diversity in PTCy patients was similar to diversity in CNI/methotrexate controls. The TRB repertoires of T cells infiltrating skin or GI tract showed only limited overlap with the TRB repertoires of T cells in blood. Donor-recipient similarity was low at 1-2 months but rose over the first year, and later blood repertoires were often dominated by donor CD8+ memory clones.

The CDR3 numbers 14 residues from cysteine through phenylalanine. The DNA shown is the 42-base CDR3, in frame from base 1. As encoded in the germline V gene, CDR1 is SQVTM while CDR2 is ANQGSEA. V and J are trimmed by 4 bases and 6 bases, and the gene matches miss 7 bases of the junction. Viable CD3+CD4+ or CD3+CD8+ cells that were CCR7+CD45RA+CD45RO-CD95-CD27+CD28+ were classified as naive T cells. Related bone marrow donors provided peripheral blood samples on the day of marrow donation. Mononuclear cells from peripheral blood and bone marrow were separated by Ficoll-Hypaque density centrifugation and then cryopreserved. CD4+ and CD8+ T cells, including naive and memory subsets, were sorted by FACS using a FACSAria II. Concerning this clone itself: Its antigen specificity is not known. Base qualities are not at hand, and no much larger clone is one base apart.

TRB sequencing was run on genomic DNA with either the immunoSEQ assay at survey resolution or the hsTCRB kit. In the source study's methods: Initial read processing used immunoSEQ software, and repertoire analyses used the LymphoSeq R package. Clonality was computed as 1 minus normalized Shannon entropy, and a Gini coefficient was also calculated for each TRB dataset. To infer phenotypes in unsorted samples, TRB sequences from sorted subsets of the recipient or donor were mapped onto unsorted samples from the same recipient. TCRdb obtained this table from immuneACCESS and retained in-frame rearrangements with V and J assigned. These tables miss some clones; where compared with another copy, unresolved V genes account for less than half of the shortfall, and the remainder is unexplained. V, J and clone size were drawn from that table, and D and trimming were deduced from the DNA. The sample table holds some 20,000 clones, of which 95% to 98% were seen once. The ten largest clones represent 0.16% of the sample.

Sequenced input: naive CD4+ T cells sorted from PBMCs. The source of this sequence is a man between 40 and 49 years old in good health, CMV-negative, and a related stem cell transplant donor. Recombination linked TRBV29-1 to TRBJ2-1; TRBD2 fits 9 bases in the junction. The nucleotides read TGCAGCGTTGGCCCTAGCGGGATCATCAATGAGCAGTTCTTC. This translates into CSVGPSGIINEQFF.